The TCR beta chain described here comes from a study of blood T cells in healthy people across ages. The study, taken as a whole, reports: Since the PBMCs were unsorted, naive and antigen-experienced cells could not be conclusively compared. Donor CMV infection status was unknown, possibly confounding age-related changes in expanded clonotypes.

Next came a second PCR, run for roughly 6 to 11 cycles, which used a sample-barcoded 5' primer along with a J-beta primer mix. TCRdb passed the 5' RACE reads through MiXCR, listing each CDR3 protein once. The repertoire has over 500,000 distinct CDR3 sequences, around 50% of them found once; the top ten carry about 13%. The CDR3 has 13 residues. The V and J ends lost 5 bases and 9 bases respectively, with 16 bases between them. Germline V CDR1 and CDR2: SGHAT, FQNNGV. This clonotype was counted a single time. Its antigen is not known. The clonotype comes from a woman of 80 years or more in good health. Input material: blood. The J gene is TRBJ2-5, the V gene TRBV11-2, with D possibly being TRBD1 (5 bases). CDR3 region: CASSDPSRVAQYF. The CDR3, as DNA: TGTGCCAGCAGCGACCCTTCCAGGGTGGCCCAGTACTTC.